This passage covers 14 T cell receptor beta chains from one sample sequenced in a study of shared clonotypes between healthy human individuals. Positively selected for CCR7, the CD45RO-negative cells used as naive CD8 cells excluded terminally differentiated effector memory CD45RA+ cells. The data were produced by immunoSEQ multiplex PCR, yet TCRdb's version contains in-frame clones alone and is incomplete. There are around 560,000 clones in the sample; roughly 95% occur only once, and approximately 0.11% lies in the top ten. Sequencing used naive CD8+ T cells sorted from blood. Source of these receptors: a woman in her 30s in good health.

CDR3 in amino acids: CSVVIEIGNTIYF. CDR3 nucleotide sequence: TGCAGCGTTGTCATAGAAATTGGAAACACCATATATTTT. V is TRBV29-1 and J is TRBJ1-3, with no clear D. Germline V gives CDR1 SQVTM, CDR2 ANQGSEA. The CDR3 totals 13 residues. V gave up 4 bases and J gave up 3 bases, with 10 bases separating them.

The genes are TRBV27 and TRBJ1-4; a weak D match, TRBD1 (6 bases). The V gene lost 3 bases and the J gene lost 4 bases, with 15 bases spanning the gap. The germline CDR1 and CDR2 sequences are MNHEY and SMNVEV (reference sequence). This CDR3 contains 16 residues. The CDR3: CASSFAPGDLNEKLFF. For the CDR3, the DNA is TGTGCCAGCAGTTTTGCACCAGGGGACCTTAATGAAAAACTGTTTTTT.

In nucleotides, the CDR3 is TGTGCCACCCGGCTAGGAGGGCCGGGGACAGATACGCAGTATTTT. Its protein is CATRLGGPGTDTQYF. This sequence joins TRBV6-5 and TRBJ2-3, with D perhaps matching TRBD2 (6 bases). The germline V gene encodes CDR1 MNHEY and CDR2 SVGAGI. V lost 10 bases and J 3 bases, leaving 20 bases between the germline ends. CDR3 length: 15 amino acids.

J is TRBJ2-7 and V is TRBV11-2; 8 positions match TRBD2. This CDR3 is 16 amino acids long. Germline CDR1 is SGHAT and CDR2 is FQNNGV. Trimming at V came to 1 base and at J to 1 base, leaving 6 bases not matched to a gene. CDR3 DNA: TGTGCCAGCAGCTTAGGATCGGGAGGGATTTCCTACGAGCAGTACTTC. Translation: CASSLGSGGISYEQYF.

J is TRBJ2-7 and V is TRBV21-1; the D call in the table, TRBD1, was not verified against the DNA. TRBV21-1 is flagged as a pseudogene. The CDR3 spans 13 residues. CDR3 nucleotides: TGTGCCAGCAGCCCGGGACAGAAATACGAGCAGTACTTC. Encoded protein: CASSPGQKYEQYF.

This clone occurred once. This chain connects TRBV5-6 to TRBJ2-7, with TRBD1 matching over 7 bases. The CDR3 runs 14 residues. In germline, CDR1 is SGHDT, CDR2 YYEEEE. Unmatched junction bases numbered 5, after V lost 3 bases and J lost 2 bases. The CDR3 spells CASSWGQKTYEQYF. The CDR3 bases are TGTGCCAGCAGCTGGGGACAGAAGACCTACGAGCAGTACTTC. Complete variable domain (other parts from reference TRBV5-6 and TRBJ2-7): DAGVTQSPTHLIKTRGQQVTLRCSPKSGHDTVSWYQQALGQGPQFIFQYYEEEERQRGNFPDRFSGHQFPNYSSELNVNALLLGDSALYLCASSWGQKTYEQYFGPGTRLTVT.

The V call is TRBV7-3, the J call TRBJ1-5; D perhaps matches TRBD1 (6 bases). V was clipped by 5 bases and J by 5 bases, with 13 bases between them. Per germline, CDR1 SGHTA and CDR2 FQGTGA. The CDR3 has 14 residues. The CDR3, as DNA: TGTGCCAGCAGCATACAGGGTAGTGATCAGCCCCAGCATTTT. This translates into CASSIQGSDQPQHF.

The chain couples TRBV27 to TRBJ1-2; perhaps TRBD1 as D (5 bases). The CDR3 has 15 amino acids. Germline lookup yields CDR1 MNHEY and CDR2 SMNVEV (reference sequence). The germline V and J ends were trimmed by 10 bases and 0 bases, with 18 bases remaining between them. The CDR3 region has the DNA TGTGCCACCAGGGTATTGGACGGCACTAACTATGGCTACACCTTC. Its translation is CATRVLDGTNYGYTF.

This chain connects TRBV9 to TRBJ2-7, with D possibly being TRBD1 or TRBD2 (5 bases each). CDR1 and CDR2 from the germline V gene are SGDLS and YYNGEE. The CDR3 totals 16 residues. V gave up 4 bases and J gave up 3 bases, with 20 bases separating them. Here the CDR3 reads CASSPRDPGDHYEQYF. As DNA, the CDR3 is TGTGCCAGCAGCCCAAGGGACCCCGGCGATCACTACGAGCAGTACTTC. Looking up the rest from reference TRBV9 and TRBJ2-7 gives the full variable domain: DSGVTQTPKHLITATGQRVTLRCSPRSGDLSVYWYQQSLDQGLQFLIQYYNGEERAKGNILERFSAQQFPDLHSELNLSSLELGDSALYFCASSPRDPGDHYEQYFGPGTRLTVT.

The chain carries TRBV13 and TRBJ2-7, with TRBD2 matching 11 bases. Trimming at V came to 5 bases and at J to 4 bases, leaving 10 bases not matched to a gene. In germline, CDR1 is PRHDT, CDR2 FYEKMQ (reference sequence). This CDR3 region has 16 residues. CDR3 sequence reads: CASSLSSGRARYEQYF. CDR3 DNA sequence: TGTGCCAGCAGCCTCAGTAGCGGGAGGGCCAGATACGAGCAGTACTTC.

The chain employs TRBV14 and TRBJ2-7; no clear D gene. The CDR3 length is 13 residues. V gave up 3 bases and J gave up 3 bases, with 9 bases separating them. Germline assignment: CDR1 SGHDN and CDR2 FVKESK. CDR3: CASSQGIGYEQYF. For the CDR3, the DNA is TGTGCCAGCAGCCAGGGAATTGGCTACGAGCAGTACTTC.

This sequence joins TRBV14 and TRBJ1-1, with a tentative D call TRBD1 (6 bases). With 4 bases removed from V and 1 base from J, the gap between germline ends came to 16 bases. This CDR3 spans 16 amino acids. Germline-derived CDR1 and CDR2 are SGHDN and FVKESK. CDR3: CASSPVTGMTNTEAFF. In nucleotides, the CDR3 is TGTGCCAGCAGCCCCGTTACAGGGATGACGAACACTGAAGCTTTCTTT.

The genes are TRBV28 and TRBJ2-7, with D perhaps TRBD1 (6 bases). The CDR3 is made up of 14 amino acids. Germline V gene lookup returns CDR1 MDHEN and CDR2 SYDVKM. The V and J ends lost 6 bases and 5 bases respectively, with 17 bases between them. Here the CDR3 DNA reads TGTGCCAGCAGACCCGTGGGGACAAGCAACGAGCAGTACTTC. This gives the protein CASRPVGTSNEQYF.

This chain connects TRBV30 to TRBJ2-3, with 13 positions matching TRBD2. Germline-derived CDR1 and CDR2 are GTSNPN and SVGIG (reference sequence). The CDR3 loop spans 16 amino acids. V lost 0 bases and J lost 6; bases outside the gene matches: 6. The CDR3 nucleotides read TGTGCCTGGAGTGTACTAGCGGGAGGGCCATTTGATACGCAGTATTTT. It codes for CAWSVLAGGPFDTQYF. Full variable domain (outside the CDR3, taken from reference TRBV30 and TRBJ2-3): SQTIHQWPATLVQPVGSPLSLECTVEGTSNPNLYWYRQAAGRGLQLLFYSVGIGQISSEVPQNLSASRPQDRQFILSSKKLLLSDSGFYLCAWSVLAGGPFDTQYFGPGTRLTVL.